Described below is a single T cell receptor (beta chain) sequence and its context. Its antigen is as yet unknown. This record belongs to a study of cytomegalovirus exposure and HLA in healthy donors. Study-wide context: Of some 360 genotyped donors, around 84% clustered with self-reported Caucasian donors.

Whereas donors were nominally healthy upon sampling, unrecorded immune exposures were probable. Study results and limitations: Later analysis showed TCR association rates varying by HLA locus, highest for DRB1 and lowest for HLA-C.

V was shortened by 0 bases and J by 5 bases, with 11 bases between the two germline ends. Germline CDR1 SGHRS, CDR2 YFSETQ. This CDR3 region has 14 residues. The primer mix had 60 Vbeta and 13 Jbeta primers. Clones were sequenced by immunoSEQ multiplex PCR, and TCRdb holds only the in-frame ones, with some missing. Of under 150,000 clones listed, around 83% are singletons. This chain links TRBV5-1 with TRBJ1-1; D possibly corresponds to TRBD1 (6 bases). The receptor comes from a male donor in good health and CMV-seropositive. The source material was PBMCs. The DNA for the CDR3 is TGCGCCAGCAGCTTGGGCCAGGGGTTTACTGAAGCTTTCTTT. Translating gives CASSLGQGFTEAFF.